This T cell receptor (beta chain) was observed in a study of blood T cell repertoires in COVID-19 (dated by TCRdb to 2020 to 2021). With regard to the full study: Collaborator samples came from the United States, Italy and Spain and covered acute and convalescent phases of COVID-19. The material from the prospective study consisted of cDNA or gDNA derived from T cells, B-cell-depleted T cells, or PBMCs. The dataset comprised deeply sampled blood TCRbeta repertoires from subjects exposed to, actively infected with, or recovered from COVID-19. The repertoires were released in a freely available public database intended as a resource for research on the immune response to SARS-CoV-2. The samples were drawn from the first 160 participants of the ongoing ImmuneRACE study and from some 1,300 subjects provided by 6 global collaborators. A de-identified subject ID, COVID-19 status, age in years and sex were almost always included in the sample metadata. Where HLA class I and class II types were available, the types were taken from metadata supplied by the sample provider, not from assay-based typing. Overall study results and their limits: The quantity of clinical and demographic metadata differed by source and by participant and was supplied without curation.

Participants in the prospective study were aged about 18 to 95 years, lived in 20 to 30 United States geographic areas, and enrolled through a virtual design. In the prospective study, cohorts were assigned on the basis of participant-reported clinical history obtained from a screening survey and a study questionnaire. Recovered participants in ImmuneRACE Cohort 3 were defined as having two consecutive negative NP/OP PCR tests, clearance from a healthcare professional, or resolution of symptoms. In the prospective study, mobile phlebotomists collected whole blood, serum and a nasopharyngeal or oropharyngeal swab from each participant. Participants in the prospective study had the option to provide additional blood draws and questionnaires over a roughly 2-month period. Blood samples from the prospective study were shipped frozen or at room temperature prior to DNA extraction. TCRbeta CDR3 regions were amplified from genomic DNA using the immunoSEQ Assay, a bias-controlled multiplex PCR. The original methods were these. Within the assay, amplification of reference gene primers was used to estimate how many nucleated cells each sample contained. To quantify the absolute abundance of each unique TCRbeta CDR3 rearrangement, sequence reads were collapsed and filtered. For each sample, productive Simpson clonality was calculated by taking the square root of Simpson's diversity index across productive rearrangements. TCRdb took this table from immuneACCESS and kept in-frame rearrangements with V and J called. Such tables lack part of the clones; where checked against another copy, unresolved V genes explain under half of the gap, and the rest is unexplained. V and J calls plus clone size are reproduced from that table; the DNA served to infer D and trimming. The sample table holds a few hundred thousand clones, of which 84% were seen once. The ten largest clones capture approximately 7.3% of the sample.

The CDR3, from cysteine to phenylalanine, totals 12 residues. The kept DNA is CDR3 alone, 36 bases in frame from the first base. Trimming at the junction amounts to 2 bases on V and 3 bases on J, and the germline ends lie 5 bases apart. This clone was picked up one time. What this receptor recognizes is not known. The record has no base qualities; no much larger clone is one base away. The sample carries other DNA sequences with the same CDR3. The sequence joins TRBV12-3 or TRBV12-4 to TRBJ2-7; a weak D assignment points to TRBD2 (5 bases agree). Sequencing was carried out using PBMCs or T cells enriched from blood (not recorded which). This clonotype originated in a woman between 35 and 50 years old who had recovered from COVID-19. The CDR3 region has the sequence CASSLRDYEQYF. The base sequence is TGTGCCAGCAGTTTACGGGACTACGAGCAGTACTTC.